This T cell receptor (beta chain) was captured in a study of monozygotic twins with inflammatory bowel disease. A template switching step added UMIs, each with a 6-nucleotide sample barcode. TCRdb re-called the 5' RACE reads; every CDR3 protein appears as one record, without DNA. The record lists 150,000 or so distinct CDR3 sequences, of which the ten most abundant hold about 8%. CDR1 MNHEY and CDR2 SVGAGI come from the germline V gene. The CDR3 is 15 amino acids. The chain uses TRBV6-5 and TRBJ2-3; TCRdb's assignment of TRBD2 cannot be checked, as there is no DNA. This receptor was taken from a human donor with ulcerative colitis or Crohn's disease, or a healthy co-twin of an affected twin (not recorded which). The sequenced material came from blood. CDR3 loop: CASSYGGAGTDTQYF.